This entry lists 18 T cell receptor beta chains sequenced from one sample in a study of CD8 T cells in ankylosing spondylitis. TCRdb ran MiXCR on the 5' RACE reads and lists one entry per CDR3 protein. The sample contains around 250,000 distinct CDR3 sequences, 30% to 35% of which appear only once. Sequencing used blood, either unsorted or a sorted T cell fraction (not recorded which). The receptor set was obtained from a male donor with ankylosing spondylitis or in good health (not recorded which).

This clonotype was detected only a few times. CDR3 nucleotides: TGTGCCATCTCTTCATCGGGAAGGCTAGCGGGGGGGCAGGAGACCCAGTACTTC. It codes for CAISSSGRLAGGQETQYF. This chain joins TRBV10-3 and TRBJ2-5; 12 nucleotides line up with TRBD2. CDR3 length: 18 amino acids. Germline-derived CDR1 and CDR2 are ENHRY and SYGVKD. V lost 8 bases to trimming and J lost 5 bases; unmatched junction nucleotides: 18.

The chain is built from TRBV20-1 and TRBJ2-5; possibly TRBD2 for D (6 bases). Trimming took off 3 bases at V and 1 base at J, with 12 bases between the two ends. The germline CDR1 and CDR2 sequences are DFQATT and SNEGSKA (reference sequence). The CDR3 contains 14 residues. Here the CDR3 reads CSASSRRGQETQYF. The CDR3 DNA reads TGCAGTGCTAGTTCCCGGCGGGGCCAAGAGACCCAGTACTTC.

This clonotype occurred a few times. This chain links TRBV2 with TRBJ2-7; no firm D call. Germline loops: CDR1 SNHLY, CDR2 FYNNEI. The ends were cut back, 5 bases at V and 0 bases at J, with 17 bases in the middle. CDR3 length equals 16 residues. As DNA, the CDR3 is TGTGCCAGCAGTCCCCGTCTGGAAGATTTCTCCTACGAGCAGTACTTC. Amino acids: CASSPRLEDFSYEQYF.

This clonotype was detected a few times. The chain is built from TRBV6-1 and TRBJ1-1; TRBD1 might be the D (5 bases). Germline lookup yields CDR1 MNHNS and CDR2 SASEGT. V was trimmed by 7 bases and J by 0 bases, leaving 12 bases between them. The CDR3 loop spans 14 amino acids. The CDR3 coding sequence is TGTGCCAGCATCACACAGGTGGTGAACACTGAAGCTTTCTTT. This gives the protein CASITQVVNTEAFF.

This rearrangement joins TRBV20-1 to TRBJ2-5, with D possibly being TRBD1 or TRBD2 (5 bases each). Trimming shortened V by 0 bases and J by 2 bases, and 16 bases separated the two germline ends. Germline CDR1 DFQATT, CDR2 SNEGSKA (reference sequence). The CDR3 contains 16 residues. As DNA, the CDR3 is TGCAGTGCTAGAGATCGAAGAGGGGCAGCTCAAGAGACCCAGTACTTC. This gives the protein CSARDRRGAAQETQYF.

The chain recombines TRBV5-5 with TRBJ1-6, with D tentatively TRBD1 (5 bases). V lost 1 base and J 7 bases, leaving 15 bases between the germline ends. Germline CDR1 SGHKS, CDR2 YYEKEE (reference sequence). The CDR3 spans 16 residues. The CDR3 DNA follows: TGTGCCAGCAGCTTGACCGGACGGGGCGAAAATTCACCCCTCCACTTT. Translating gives CASSLTGRGENSPLHF.

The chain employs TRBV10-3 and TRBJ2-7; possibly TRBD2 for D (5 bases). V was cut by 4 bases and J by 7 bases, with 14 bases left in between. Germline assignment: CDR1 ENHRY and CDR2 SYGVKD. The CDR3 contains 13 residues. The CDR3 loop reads CAISGPGRREQYF. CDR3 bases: TGTGCCATCAGTGGTCCGGGAAGGCGGGAGCAGTACTTC.

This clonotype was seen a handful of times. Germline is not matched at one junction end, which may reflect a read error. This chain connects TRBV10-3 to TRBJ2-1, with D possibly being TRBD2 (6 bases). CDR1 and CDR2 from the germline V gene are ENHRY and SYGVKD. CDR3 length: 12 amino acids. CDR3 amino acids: CAISESGLAWIF. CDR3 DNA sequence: TGTGCCATCAGTGAGTCCGGGCTAGCGTGGATCTTC.

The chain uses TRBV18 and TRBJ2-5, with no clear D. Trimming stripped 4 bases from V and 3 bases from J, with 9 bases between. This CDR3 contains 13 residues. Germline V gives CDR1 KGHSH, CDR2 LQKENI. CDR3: CASSLGKEETQYF. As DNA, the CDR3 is TGTGCCAGCTCACTGGGGAAAGAAGAGACCCAGTACTTC.

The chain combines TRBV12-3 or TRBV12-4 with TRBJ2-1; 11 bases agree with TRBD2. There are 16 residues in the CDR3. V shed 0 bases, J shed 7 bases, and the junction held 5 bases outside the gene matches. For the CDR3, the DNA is TGTGCCAGCAGTTTAGCGTTTAGCGGGGGGGTGAATGAGCAGTTCTTC. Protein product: CASSLAFSGGVNEQFF.

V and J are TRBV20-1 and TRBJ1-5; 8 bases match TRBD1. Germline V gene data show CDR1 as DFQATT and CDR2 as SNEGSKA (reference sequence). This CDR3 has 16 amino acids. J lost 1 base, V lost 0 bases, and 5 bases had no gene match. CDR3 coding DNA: TGCAGTGCTAGAGATTGGAGGACAGGGAGCAATCAGCCCCAGCATTTT. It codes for CSARDWRTGSNQPQHF.

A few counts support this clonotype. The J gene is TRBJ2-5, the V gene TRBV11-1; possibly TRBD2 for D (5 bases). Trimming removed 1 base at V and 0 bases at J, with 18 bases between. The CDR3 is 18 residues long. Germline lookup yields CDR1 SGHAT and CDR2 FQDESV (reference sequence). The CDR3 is CASSLGHGVLDYQETQYF. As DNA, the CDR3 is TGTGCCAGCAGCTTAGGCCACGGGGTTCTGGACTACCAAGAGACCCAGTACTTC. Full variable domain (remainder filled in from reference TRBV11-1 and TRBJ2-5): EAEVAQSPRYKITEKSQAVAFWCDPISGHATLYWYRQILGQGPELLVQFQDESVVDDSQLPKDRFSAERLKGVDSTLKIQPAELGDSAMYLCASSLGHGVLDYQETQYFGPGTRLLVL.

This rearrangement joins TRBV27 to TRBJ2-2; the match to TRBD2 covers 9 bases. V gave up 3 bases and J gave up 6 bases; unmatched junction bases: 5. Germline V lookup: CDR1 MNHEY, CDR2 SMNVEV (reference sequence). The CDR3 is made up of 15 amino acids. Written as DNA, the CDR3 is TGTGCCAGCAGTTTCCTTGGCGGGGGGGCCGGGGAGCTGTTTTTT. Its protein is CASSFLGGGAGELFF.

The CDR3 sequence: CASSPLGGGFTEQFF. The CDR3 nucleotides read TGTGCCAGCAGTCCGCTGGGGGGGGGTTTCACTGAGCAGTTCTTC. This sequence joins TRBV12-3 or TRBV12-4 and TRBJ2-1; 7 bases align to TRBD2. The trim removed 5 bases at V and 9 bases at J, leaving 13 bases unmatched. This CDR3 contains 15 residues.

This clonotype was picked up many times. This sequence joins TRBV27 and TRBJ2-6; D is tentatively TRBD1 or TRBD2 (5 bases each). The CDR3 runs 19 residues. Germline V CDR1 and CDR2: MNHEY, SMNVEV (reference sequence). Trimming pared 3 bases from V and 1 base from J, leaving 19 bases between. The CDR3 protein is CASSFGRSGRQSGANVLTF. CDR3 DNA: TGTGCCAGCAGTTTTGGCCGTTCGGGGAGACAGTCTGGGGCCAACGTCCTGACTTTC.

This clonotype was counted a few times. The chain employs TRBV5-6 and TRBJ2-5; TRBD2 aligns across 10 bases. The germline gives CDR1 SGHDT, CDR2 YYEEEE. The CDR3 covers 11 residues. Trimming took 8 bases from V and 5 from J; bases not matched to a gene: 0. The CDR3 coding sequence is TGTGCCAGTAGCGGGGGGGAGACCCAGTACTTC. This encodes CASSGGETQYF.

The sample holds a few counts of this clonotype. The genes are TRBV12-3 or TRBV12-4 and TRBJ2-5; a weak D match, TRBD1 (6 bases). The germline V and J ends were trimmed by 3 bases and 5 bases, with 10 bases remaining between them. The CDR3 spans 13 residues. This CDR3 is CASSFRQGETQYF. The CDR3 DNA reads TGTGCCAGCAGTTTCAGGCAGGGGGAGACCCAGTACTTC.

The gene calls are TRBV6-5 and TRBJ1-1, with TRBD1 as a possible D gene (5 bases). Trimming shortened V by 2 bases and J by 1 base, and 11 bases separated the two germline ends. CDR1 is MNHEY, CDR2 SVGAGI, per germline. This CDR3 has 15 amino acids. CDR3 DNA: TGTGCCAGCAGTTACAGCGGTGGGGGGAACACTGAAGCTTTCTTT. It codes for CASSYSGGGNTEAFF.